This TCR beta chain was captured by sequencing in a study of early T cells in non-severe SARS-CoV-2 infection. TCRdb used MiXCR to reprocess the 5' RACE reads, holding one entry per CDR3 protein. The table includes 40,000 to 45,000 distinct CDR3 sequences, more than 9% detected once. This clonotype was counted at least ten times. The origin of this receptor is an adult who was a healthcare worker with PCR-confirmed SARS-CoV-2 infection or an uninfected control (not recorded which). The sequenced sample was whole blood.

The CDR3 nucleotides are TGTGCCAGCAGGCTAAGACTAGCGAAACTCACAGATACGCAGTATTTT. It codes for CASRLRLAKLTDTQYF. The chain employs TRBV7-2 and TRBJ2-3, with TRBD2 identical over 8 bases. The germline V gene has CDR1 SGHTA and CDR2 FQGNSA. With 6 bases clipped from V and 2 bases from J, the junction kept 10 bases outside the gene matches. The CDR3 covers 16 residues. The full variable domain, with the rest looked up from reference TRBV7-2 and TRBJ2-3, is GAGVSQSPSNKVTEKGKDVELRCDPISGHTALYWYRQSLGQGLEFLIYFQGNSAPDKSGLPSDRFSAERTGGSVSTLTIQRTQQEDSAVYLCASRLRLAKLTDTQYFGPGTRLTVL.